These 8 T cell receptor beta chains came from one sample sequenced in a study of blood T cell repertoires in COVID-19. Sequencing used immunoSEQ multiplex PCR; TCRdb keeps in-frame clones, though not all of them. The repertoire consists of about 180,000 clones, with around 85% occurring once and the leading ten covering 7% to 10%. Sequencing input: peripheral blood. Every receptor here comes from a man in his forties or fifties with active or convalescent COVID-19.

The V and J genes are TRBV12-5 and TRBJ2-7; D is possibly TRBD1 (5 bases). The V gene's germline CDR1 is LGHNT and CDR2 FRNRAP. The V end was cut by 1 base, the J end by 5 bases, with 9 bases between. The CDR3 sequence is 13 residues long. CDR3 in amino acids: CASGLGTTDEQYF. The CDR3 DNA reads as TGTGCTAGTGGTTTGGGGACAACGGACGAGCAGTACTTC.

The rearrangement joins TRBV10-2 to TRBJ2-7; 9 positions agree with TRBD2. Germline CDR1 is WSHSY and CDR2 is SAAADI. The junction had 1 base not matched to a gene; V was cut back by 4 bases and J by 0 bases. This CDR3 is built from 14 residues. The DNA of the CDR3 is TGCGCCAGCAGTGTTAGCGGGAGCTCCTACGAGCAGTACTTC. Residues: CASSVSGSSYEQYF.

The chain has TRBV7-2 and TRBJ2-3; 10 bases match TRBD2. The CDR3 totals 15 residues. CDR1 and CDR2 (germline): SGHTA, FQGNSA. J lost 1 base, V lost 5 bases, and 3 bases had no gene match. The CDR3 DNA sequence: TGTGCCAGCAGCCGGACTAGCGGAGGCACAGATACGCAGTATTTT. Translated: CASSRTSGGTDTQYF.

The DNA of the CDR3 is TGTGCCACCAGTGACACGGGACTAGCGTTCAATGAGCAGTTCTTC. As protein: CATSDTGLAFNEQFF. V is TRBV24-1 and J is TRBJ2-1; 10 bases agree with TRBD2. Germline values: CDR1 KGHDR, CDR2 SFDVKD. The CDR3 spans 15 residues. V shed 4 bases, J shed 6 bases, and the junction held 5 bases outside the gene matches.

This clone showed up just a few times. V and J are TRBV14 and TRBJ2-1, with a tentative D call TRBD2 (6 bases). The CDR3 length is 15 residues. CDR1 and CDR2 from the germline V gene are SGHDN and FVKESK. Between the trimmed V and J ends, which lost 3 bases and 2 bases, there was a span of 11 bases. CDR3 sequence (DNA): TGTGCCAGCAGCCAGAGCGGGTCCGCCTACAATGAGCAGTTCTTC. Its protein product is CASSQSGSAYNEQFF. The whole variable domain, remainder taken from reference TRBV14 and TRBJ2-1, is EAGVTQFPSHSVIEKGQTVTLRCDPISGHDNLYWYRRVMGKEIKFLLHFVKESKQDESGMPNNRFLAERTGGTYSTLKVQPAELEDSGVYFCASSQSGSAYNEQFFGPGTRLTVL.

The chain couples TRBV5-1 to TRBJ2-5; 8 bases are a match to TRBD1. This CDR3 is 14 amino acids long. V lost 2 bases to trimming and J lost 2 bases; unmatched junction nucleotides: 2. Germline V gene sequence: CDR1 SGHRS, CDR2 YFSETQ. Written as DNA, the CDR3 is TGCGCCAGCAGCTTTGGACAGGGACAAGAGACCCAGTACTTC. This translates into CASSFGQGQETQYF.

The V gene is TRBV15, the J gene TRBJ2-2; 8 nucleotides agree with TRBD1. In germline, CDR1 is LNHNV, CDR2 YYDKDF (reference sequence). This CDR3 has 14 residues. The ends lost 9 bases at V and 0 bases at J; junction bases unmatched: 3. CDR3 region: CATKTGANTGELFF. DNA for the CDR3: TGTGCCACTAAGACAGGGGCGAACACCGGGGAGCTGTTTTTT.

The rearrangement links TRBV3-1 (or the pseudogene TRBV3-2) to TRBJ2-1; 9 nucleotides agree with TRBD2. There are 15 residues in the CDR3. Trimming cost V 1 base and J 9 bases; bases outside gene matches: 7. The germline V gene encodes CDR1 LGHDT and CDR2 YNNKEL (reference sequence). In DNA, the CDR3 is TGTGCCAGCAGCCAAGGGGGAGGAGCGGGAGGTGAGCAGTTCTTC. It translates to CASSQGGGAGGEQFF.